This is a list of T cell receptor beta chains from one sample in a study of T cells expressing NK-cell markers. With the 5' RACE reads reprocessed, TCRdb shows one record per CDR3 protein and no DNA. The table for this sample gives 200,000 to 300,000 distinct CDR3 sequences. Source material: blood T cells: a sorted CD56 or NKG2C T cell subset, CD4+ or CD8+ T cells, or bulk PBMC T cells (not recorded which). The receptor set was obtained from a man aged 18 to 29 in good health. CDR3s include the opening cysteine and the closing phenylalanine or tryptophan. Each record gives: J gene, V gene, CDR3 protein.

>TRBJ1-1|TRBV12-3/TRBV12-4
CASSTGRTAEAFF
>TRBJ1-3|TRBV9
CASSVGSLRSGNTIYF
>TRBJ2-4|TRBV10-3
CAISDGASAKNIQYF
>TRBJ2-3|TRBV20-1
CSATDSGRDPTDTQYF
>TRBJ1-4|TRBV18
CASSPVGQGAATNEKLFF
>TRBJ1-2|TRBV4-2
CASSPSTKRDLNYGYTF
>TRBJ2-1|TRBV30
CAWRPGLAGGINEQFF
>TRBJ2-7|TRBV29-1
CSVERTGGREQYF
>TRBJ1-1|TRBV7-9
CASSLEGLTEAFF
>TRBJ2-3|TRBV7-9
CASTLAGDTDTQYF
>TRBJ1-5|TRBV6-1
CASTRQGARDQPQHF
>TRBJ1-2|TRBV10-1
CASSEAANYGYTF
>TRBJ1-2|TRBV15
CATSRDPGGYYGYTF
>TRBJ1-2|TRBV5-6
CASSVLQGLSRYGYTF
>TRBJ1-6|TRBV10-3
CAISGAGEESPLHF
>TRBJ1-2|TRBV18
CASSPGTSYGYTF
>TRBJ1-4|TRBV12-3/TRBV12-4
CASSPNTGGGSEKLFF
>TRBJ2-4|TRBV6-2/TRBV6-3
CASIGLAGVAKNIQYF
>TRBJ1-5|TRBV10-3
CAIGDRVGQPQHF
>TRBJ2-3|TRBV9
CASSVAPGGTDTQYF